This passage covers 20 T cell receptor beta chains from one sample sequenced in a study of control samples from healthy donors and cancer patients. Only in-frame clones appear in the TCRdb table, and some are missing; sequencing was by immunoSEQ multiplex PCR. The table records approximately 130,000 clones, over 75% of them present only once. Sequencing was performed on blood. The source of these receptors is a man aged 40-49 years in good health.

This chain uses TRBV7-9 with TRBJ2-1, with 9 bases matching TRBD1. Germline CDR1 reads SEHNR; CDR2 reads FQNEAQ (reference sequence). Trimming took 6 bases from V and 4 from J; bases not matched to a gene: 7. This CDR3 region has 15 residues. The CDR3 protein is CASRSPGQGYNEQFF. The CDR3 bases are TGTGCCAGCAGATCTCCGGGACAGGGTTACAATGAGCAGTTCTTC.

This clone was seen only once. The genes are TRBV4-1 and TRBJ2-7; unclear D gene. Germline V gives CDR1 MGHRA, CDR2 YSYEKL. The length of the CDR3 is 14 residues. The V and J ends lost 0 bases and 5 bases respectively, with 11 bases between them. CDR3 nucleotides: TGCGCCAGCAGCCAAGATCGATGGGGTAACGAGCAGTACTTC. Its translation: CASSQDRWGNEQYF.

V and J are TRBV5-4 and TRBJ1-2; D is unclear. In germline, CDR1 is SGHNT, CDR2 YYREEE (reference sequence). The CDR3 is made up of 14 amino acids. V lost 2 bases, J lost 7 bases, and 15 bases lay in between. The CDR3 sequence is CASSFGGVPSGYTF. The CDR3 DNA reads as TGTGCCAGCAGCTTCGGCGGTGTCCCGTCTGGCTACACCTTC.

The chain combines TRBV13 with TRBJ1-5; no clear D. This CDR3 contains 14 residues. V was cut by 0 bases and J by 0 bases, with 3 bases left in between. CDR1 and CDR2 (germline): PRHDT, FYEKMQ (reference sequence). CDR3 in amino acids: CASSLGNSNQPQHF. CDR3 bases: TGTGCCAGCAGCTTAGGAAATAGCAATCAGCCCCAGCATTTT.

The CDR3 reads CASSEGGQGPPWVKYEQYF. CDR3 DNA: TGTGCCAGCAGCGAGGGCGGACAGGGGCCCCCCTGGGTAAAATACGAGCAGTACTTC. This chain links TRBV2 with TRBJ2-7; 9 bases match TRBD1. This CDR3 has 19 residues. V dropped 6 bases and J dropped 4; count of bases not matched to a gene: 22. Germline CDR1 SNHLY, CDR2 FYNNEI.

The chain joins TRBV9 to TRBJ1-1, with D maybe TRBD1 (5 bases). Germline V CDR1 and CDR2: SGDLS, YYNGEE. The V end lost 0 bases, the J end lost 4 bases, and 10 bases lay between the germline ends. The CDR3 covers 14 residues. In DNA, the CDR3 is TGTGCCAGCAGCGTAGGCGGGGGGACCACTGAAGCTTTCTTT. This codes for CASSVGGGTTEAFF.

The chain has TRBV15 and TRBJ1-3, with 9 bases identical to TRBD1. The CDR3 is made up of 18 amino acids. V was clipped by 3 bases and J by 0 bases; unmatched bases: 9. Germline CDR1 LNHNV, CDR2 YYDKDF (reference sequence). The CDR3 reads CATSSLRDRDRSGNTIYF. CDR3 DNA: TGTGCCACCAGCAGCCTCCGGGACAGGGATCGCTCTGGAAACACCATATATTTT.

This clone was counted between two and nine times. CDR3 loop: CASSRMDTEAFF. The CDR3 DNA reads as TGTGCCAGCTCACGGATGGACACTGAAGCTTTCTTT. The chain uses TRBV18 and TRBJ1-1, with no clear D. Germline CDR1 is KGHSH and CDR2 is LQKENI. Between the trimmed V and J ends, which lost 4 bases and 3 bases, there was a span of 6 bases. The CDR3 length is 12 residues.

The V call is TRBV6-5, the J call TRBJ2-3; D is perhaps TRBD1 (6 bases). V was clipped by 4 bases and J by 2 bases, with 7 bases between them. The CDR3 extends over 13 amino acids. The germline gives CDR1 MNHEY, CDR2 SVGAGI. The CDR3 here is CASSWDNTDTQYF. The CDR3 region has the DNA TGTGCCAGCAGTTGGGACAACACAGATACGCAGTATTTT.

The chain links TRBV18 to TRBJ2-5; 8 positions match TRBD2. With V trimmed by 3 bases and J by 5 bases, 11 bases remained unmatched. The CDR3 consists of 16 residues. Germline CDR1 reads KGHSH; CDR2 reads LQKENI. The CDR3 loop is CASSPSSAGGGETQYF. CDR3 nucleotide sequence: TGTGCCAGCTCACCGTCGTCGGCGGGGGGCGGGGAGACCCAGTACTTC.

The chain employs TRBV12-3 or TRBV12-4 and TRBJ1-2, with 8 nucleotides matching TRBD1. With 5 bases clipped from V and 4 bases from J, the junction kept 3 bases outside the gene matches. This CDR3 is 13 amino acids long. CDR3 residues: CASSLGQVYGYTF. The DNA for the CDR3 is TGTGCCAGCAGTCTGGGACAGGTCTATGGCTACACCTTC.

The chain is built from TRBV6-1 and TRBJ2-5; 8 bases align to TRBD2. CDR1 MNHNS and CDR2 SASEGT come from the germline V gene. The CDR3 is 14 residues long. V lost 5 bases to trimming and J lost 5 bases; unmatched junction nucleotides: 7. The CDR3 bases are TGTGCCAGCAGTTTCGGGGGGGGCCAGGAGACCCAGTACTTC. Translation gives CASSFGGGQETQYF.

This clone was observed once. V and J are TRBV5-5 and TRBJ1-1; no firm D call. The CDR3 consists of 13 residues. Trimming shortened V by 1 base and J by 5 bases, and 9 bases separated the two germline ends. Germline V gene data show CDR1 as SGHKS and CDR2 as YYEKEE (reference sequence). The CDR3 nucleotides read TGTGCCAGCAGCTTGAGGACGGTTACTGAAGCTTTCTTT. It encodes CASSLRTVTEAFF.

The CDR3 region has the DNA TGTGCCAGCAGTTACTCGAGGGTACAAGAGACCCAGTACTTC. Translating it yields CASSYSRVQETQYF. The genes are TRBV6-5 and TRBJ2-5; D is perhaps TRBD2 (5 bases). Germline V CDR1 and CDR2: MNHEY, SVGAGI. This CDR3 has 14 residues. V shed 0 bases and J shed 2 bases, with 7 bases lying between them.

About this clone: This sample also contains other DNA sequences that code for the same CDR3. The chain combines TRBV19 with TRBJ2-5, with 9 bases fitting TRBD1. J lost 4 bases, V lost 4 bases, and 1 base had no gene match. Germline V gene data show CDR1 as LNHDA and CDR2 as SQIVND (reference sequence). The CDR3 totals 13 residues. Here the CDR3 DNA reads TGTGCCAGTAGTAAGGACAGGGGAGAGACCCAGTACTTC. Protein sequence: CASSKDRGETQYF.

The V and J genes are TRBV5-1 and TRBJ1-1, with 7 bases fitting TRBD1. Looked up from germline, CDR1 is SGHRS and CDR2 is YFSETQ. V lost 5 bases to trimming and J lost 11 bases; unmatched junction nucleotides: 24. The CDR3 consists of 17 residues. The CDR3 nucleotides read TGCGCCAGCAGTCCTCCCAAGGGGCGTACAGGGGCGCCCCGGGCTTTCTTT. Protein sequence: CASSPPKGRTGAPRAFF.

The chain is built from TRBV11-3 and TRBJ1-2; D is uncertain. This CDR3 spans 13 amino acids. Germline V gene lookup returns CDR1 SGHNT and CDR2 YENEEA. V lost 1 base to trimming and J lost 6 bases, with 9 bases between them. CDR3 DNA sequence: TGTGCCAGCAGCTTAGGGCGCCAGGATGGCTACACCTTC. Translated, it gives CASSLGRQDGYTF.

The chain combines TRBV9 with TRBJ2-5; TRBD2 matches at 8 bases. The germline V gene encodes CDR1 SGDLS and CDR2 YYNGEE. The CDR3 length is 17 residues. The V segment lost 3 bases and the J segment 5 bases; nucleotides outside the gene matches: 15. The CDR3 here is CASSDGGLAGPRETQYF. CDR3 coding DNA: TGTGCCAGCAGCGACGGAGGGCTAGCGGGCCCCCGGGAGACCCAGTACTTC.

J is TRBJ2-2 and V is TRBV2; possibly TRBD2 for D (6 bases). Trimming removed 5 bases from V and 4 bases from J, with 14 bases in between. The CDR3 has 15 amino acids. CDR1 is SNHLY and CDR2 is FYNNEI in the germline V gene. The CDR3 coding sequence is TGTGCCAGCAGTTCACCGACTAGAAGCACCGGGGAGCTGTTTTTT. It yields the protein CASSSPTRSTGELFF. The variable domain in full, with the rest retrieved from reference TRBV2 and TRBJ2-2, is EPEVTQTPSHQVTQMGQEVILRCVPISNHLYFYWYRQILGQKVEFLVSFYNNEISEKSEIFDDQFSVERPDGSNFTLKIRSTKLEDSAMYFCASSSPTRSTGELFFGEGSRLTVL.

The chain uses TRBV2 and TRBJ1-2, with 8 positions matching TRBD1. The CDR3 length is 13 residues. Per germline, CDR1 SNHLY and CDR2 FYNNEI. Losses at the gene ends were 7 bases for V and 4 bases for J; bases not matched to a gene: 5. CDR3 loop: CASKGQASYGYTF. DNA of the CDR3: TGTGCCAGCAAGGGACAGGCTAGCTATGGCTACACCTTC.